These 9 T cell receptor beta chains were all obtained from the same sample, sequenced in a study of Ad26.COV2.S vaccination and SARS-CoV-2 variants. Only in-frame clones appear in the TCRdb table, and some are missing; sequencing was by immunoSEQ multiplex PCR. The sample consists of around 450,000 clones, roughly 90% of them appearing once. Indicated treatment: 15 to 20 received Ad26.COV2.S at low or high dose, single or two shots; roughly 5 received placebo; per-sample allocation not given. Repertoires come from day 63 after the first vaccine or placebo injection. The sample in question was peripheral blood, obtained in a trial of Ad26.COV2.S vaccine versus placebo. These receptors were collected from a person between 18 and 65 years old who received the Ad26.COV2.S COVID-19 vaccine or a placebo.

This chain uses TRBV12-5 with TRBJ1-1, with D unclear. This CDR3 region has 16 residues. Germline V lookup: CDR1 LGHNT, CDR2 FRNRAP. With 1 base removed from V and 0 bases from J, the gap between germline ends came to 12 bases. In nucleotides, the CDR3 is TGTGCTAGTGGTTTGGCGCAGGAGGAGATGAACACTGAAGCTTTCTTT. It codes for CASGLAQEEMNTEAFF. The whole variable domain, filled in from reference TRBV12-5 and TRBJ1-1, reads DARVTQTPRHKVTEMGQEVTMRCQPILGHNTVFWYRQTMMQGLELLAYFRNRAPLDDSGMPKDRFSAEMPDATLATLKIQPSEPRDSAVYFCASGLAQEEMNTEAFFGQGTRLTVV.

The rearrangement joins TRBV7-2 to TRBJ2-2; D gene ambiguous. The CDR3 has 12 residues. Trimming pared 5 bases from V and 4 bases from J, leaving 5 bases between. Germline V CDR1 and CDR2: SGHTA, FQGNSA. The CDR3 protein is CASSPLTGELFF. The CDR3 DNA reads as TGTGCCAGCAGCCCACTCACCGGGGAGCTGTTTTTT.

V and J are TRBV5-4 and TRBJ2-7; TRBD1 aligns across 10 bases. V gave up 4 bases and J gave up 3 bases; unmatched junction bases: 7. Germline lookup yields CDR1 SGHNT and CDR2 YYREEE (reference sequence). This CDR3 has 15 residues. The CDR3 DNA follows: TGTGCCAGCAGCCTGGACAGGGGGTTATACTACGAGCAGTACTTC. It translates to CASSLDRGLYYEQYF. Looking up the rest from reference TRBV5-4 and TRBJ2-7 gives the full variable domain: ETGVTQSPTHLIKTRGQQVTLRCSSQSGHNTVSWYQQALGQGPQFIFQYYREEENGRGNFPPRFSGLQFPNYSSELNVNALELDDSALYLCASSLDRGLYYEQYFGPGTRLTVT.

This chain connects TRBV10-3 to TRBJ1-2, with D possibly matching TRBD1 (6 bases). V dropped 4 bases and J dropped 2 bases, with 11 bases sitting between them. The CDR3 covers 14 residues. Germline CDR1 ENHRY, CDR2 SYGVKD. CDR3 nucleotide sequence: TGTGCCATCAGTGGTACAACAGGGAACTATGGCTACACCTTC. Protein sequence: CAISGTTGNYGYTF.

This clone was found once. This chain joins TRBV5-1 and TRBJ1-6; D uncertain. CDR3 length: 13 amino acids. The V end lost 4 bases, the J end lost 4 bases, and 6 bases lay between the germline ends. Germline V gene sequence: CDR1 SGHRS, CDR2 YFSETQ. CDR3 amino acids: CASSPIYNSPLHF. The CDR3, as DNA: TGCGCCAGCAGCCCTATATATAATTCACCCCTCCACTTT.

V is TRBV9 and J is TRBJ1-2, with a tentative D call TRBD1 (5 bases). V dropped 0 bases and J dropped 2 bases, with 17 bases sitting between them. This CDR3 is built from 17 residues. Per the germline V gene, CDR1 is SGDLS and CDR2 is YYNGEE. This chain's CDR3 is CASSVARSGRTNYGYTF. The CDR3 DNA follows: TGTGCCAGCAGCGTAGCTAGGTCAGGGAGAACCAACTATGGCTACACCTTC.

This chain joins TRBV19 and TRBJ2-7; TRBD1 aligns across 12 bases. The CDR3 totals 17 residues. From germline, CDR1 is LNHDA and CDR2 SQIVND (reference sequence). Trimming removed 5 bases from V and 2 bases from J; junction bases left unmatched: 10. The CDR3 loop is CASSWGQGAIGTYEQYF. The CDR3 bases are TGTGCCAGTAGTTGGGGACAGGGGGCGATCGGAACCTACGAGCAGTACTTC.

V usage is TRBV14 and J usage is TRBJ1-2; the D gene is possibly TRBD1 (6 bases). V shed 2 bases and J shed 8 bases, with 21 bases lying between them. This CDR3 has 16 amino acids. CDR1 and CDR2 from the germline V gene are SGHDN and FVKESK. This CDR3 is CASSQTSLGGPGGYTF. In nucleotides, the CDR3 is TGTGCCAGCAGCCAAACATCGTTGGGGGGGCCTGGAGGCTACACCTTC.

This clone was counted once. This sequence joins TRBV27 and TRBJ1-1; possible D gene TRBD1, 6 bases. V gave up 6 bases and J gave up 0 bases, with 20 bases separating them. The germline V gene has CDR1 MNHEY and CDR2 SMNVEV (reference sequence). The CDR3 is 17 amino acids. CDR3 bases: TGTGCCAGCAGGGAAGGGGTTGGGGGCTACTTGAACACTGAAGCTTTCTTT. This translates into CASREGVGGYLNTEAFF.